This note documents a single T cell receptor (beta chain) sequence. This entry belongs to a study of blood T cell repertoires in COVID-19. Germline CDR1 reads LNHDA; CDR2 reads SQIVND (reference sequence). This CDR3 spans 14 amino acids. V dropped 7 bases and J dropped 3 bases, with 13 bases sitting between them. Assay: immunoSEQ multiplex PCR; the TCRdb copy retains only in-frame clones and omits some. The data show some 120,000 clones, roughly 80% seen once. This sequence was found in a woman aged 45 to 65 with acute or convalescent COVID-19. Source material: peripheral blood. V usage is TRBV19 and J usage is TRBJ1-5; tentatively, D is TRBD1 (5 bases). The CDR3 region has the DNA TGTGCCAGTATTGGGATAGGGGACAATCAGCCCCAGCATTTT. It yields the protein CASIGIGDNQPQHF.